This paragraph covers one T cell receptor beta chain sequence. This sample stems from a study of T-cell memory formation after mild COVID-19. Study-level information: In these data, TCR clusters were largely donor specific.

Libraries for TCRalpha and TCRbeta carried sample barcodes and unique molecular identifiers via 5'RACE. TCRdb re-analysed the 5' RACE reads in MiXCR, keeping a single row per CDR3 protein. The table lists roughly 250,000 distinct CDR3 sequences, about 17% of them singletons. The length of the CDR3 is 13 residues. Trimming left V 4 bases short and J 7 bases short, with 11 bases between. In germline, CDR1 is LGHDT, CDR2 YNNKEL (reference sequence). The sequence came from a man between 18 and 29 years old who had mild COVID-19 (a few samples of this study predate the infection). Cell type and time point are not known. The chain is built from TRBV3-1 and TRBJ2-4; no firm D call. Sequenced: PBMCs or a T cell subset sorted from them (not recorded which). CDR3 sequence (DNA): TGTGCCAGCAGCCCCTCTGGTGACAACATTCAGTACTTC. Its translation is CASSPSGDNIQYF.